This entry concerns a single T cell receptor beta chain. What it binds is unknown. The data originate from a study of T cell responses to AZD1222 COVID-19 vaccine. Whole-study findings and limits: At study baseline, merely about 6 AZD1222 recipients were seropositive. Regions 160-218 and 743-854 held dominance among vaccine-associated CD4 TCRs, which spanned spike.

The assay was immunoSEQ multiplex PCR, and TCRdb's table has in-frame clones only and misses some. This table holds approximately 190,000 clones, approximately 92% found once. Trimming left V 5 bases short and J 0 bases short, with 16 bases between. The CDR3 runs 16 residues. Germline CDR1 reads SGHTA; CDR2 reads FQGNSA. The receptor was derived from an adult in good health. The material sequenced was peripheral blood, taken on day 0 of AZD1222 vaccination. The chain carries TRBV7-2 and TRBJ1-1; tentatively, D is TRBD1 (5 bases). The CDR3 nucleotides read TGTGCCAGCAGCCCGGCCCCGCGGGGCATGAACACTGAAGCTTTCTTT. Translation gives CASSPAPRGMNTEAFF.